The rows below give T cell receptor beta chains drawn from one sample of a study of T cell changes during pregnancy in multiple sclerosis. Produced via immunoSEQ multiplex PCR; TCRdb's table is partial and in-frame only. The profile shows 30,000 to 35,000 clones, around nine tenths of them singletons. Sequenced here: CD8+ T cells from peripheral blood mononuclear cells, sampled in the third trimester of pregnancy. Receptor source: a female donor with multiple sclerosis, enrolled in a pregnancy study. Both conserved end residues are part of each CDR3. The D gene is left open where the match is weak. The listing skips clone size in some rows; elsewhere it reads once, few, many or a size class.

v_call	d_call	clone_size	j_call	cdr3_aa	cdr3_nt
TRBV9	-	-	TRBJ2-5	CASSVGGYSQETQYF	TGTGCCAGCAGCGTAGGAGGTTACTCTCAAGAGACCCAGTACTTC
TRBV10-3	-	once	TRBJ1-1	CAISEEGGGTEAFF	TGTGCCATCAGTGAGGAGGGGGGGGGCACTGAAGCTTTCTTT
TRBV7-9	TRBD1	-	TRBJ1-6	CASSSPTGNRNSPLHF	TGTGCCAGCAGCTCCCCGACAGGGAACCGTAATTCACCCCTCCACTTT
TRBV5-4	-	-	TRBJ2-5	CASSLGAGQGETQYF	TGTGCCAGCAGCTTGGGCGCAGGGCAGGGGGAGACCCAGTACTTC
TRBV7-9	-	-	TRBJ2-5	CASSQDRMETQYF	TGTGCCAGCAGCCAAGACAGGATGGAGACCCAGTACTTC
TRBV4-2	TRBD1	-	TRBJ1-2	CASSQDRQGANYGYTF	TGTGCCAGCAGCCAAGACAGGCAGGGGGCTAACTATGGCTACACCTTC
TRBV9	TRBD1	-	TRBJ1-6	CASSADRGLGSPLHF	TGTGCCAGCAGCGCCGACAGGGGATTAGGGTCACCCCTCCACTTT
TRBV4-3	-	-	TRBJ2-4	CASSQDLGKGAKNIQYF	TGCGCCAGCAGCCAAGATCTTGGAAAGGGGGCCAAAAACATTCAGTACTTC
TRBV7-9	-	-	TRBJ1-3	CAYQGSISGNTIYF	TGTGCTTATCAGGGTTCAATCTCTGGAAACACCATATATTTT
TRBV6-5	TRBD2	-	TRBJ2-7	CASSYLASGYEQYF	TGTGCCAGCAGTTACTTGGCTAGCGGCTACGAGCAGTACTTC
TRBV7-3	TRBD2	-	TRBJ2-2	CASSRVAGGTGELFF	TGTGCCAGCAGCCGGGTAGCGGGAGGGACCGGGGAGCTGTTTTTT
TRBV18	-	-	TRBJ2-7	CASSSVDRSTYEQYF	TGTGCCAGCTCCTCCGTCGACAGGTCTACCTACGAGCAGTACTTC
TRBV21-1	-	few	TRBJ1-2	CASSSPKRDTNYGYTF	TGTGCCAGCAGCTCACCTAAGAGGGATACCAACTATGGCTACACCTTC
TRBV19	TRBD2	few	TRBJ2-3	CASSGLAGSDTQYF	TGTGCCAGTAGTGGACTAGCGGGGTCAGATACGCAGTATTTT
TRBV6-4	TRBD2	-	TRBJ2-3	CASSESGGATDTQYF	TGTGCCAGCAGTGAAAGCGGGGGGGCCACAGATACGCAGTATTTT
TRBV7-2	-	-	TRBJ1-1	CASSRGGGFEAFF	TGTGCCAGCAGCCGGGGGGGCGGGTTTGAAGCTTTCTTT
TRBV5-6	-	-	TRBJ1-3	CASSWSLGAGNTIYF	TGTGCCAGCAGCTGGTCTCTGGGGGCAGGAAACACCATATATTTT
TRBV21-1	-	-	TRBJ1-5	CASSKDRGLRGNQPQHF	TGTGCCAGCAGCAAAGACCGGGGGTTGAGGGGCAATCAGCCCCAGCATTTT
TRBV4-3	-	-	TRBJ2-7	CASSPQAQGPYEQYF	TGCGCCAGCAGCCCACAGGCACAGGGTCCCTACGAGCAGTACTTC
TRBV6-6	-	-	TRBJ2-1	CASSYLGDEQFF	TGTGCCAGCAGTTATTTGGGCGATGAGCAGTTCTTC
TRBV6-1	-	-	TRBJ1-4	CASSEAYLRPGFPSYEKLFF	TGTGCCAGCAGTGAAGCCTATCTTCGGCCAGGTTTCCCCTCCTATGAAAAACTGTTTTTT
TRBV4-3	TRBD1	once	TRBJ1-3	CASSQTGKGNTIYF	TGCGCCAGCAGCCAGACAGGGAAGGGAAACACCATATATTTT
TRBV5-6	TRBD1	-	TRBJ2-7	CASSLGDTGASYEQYF	TGTGCCAGCAGCTTGGGGGATACAGGGGCGTCCTACGAGCAGTACTTC
TRBV11-3	-	-	TRBJ2-2	CASSPGGELFF	TGTGCCAGCAGCCCAGGAGGGGAGCTGTTTTTT
TRBV9	TRBD2	-	TRBJ2-5	CASSARGGLETQYF	TGTGCCAGCAGCGCCCGGGGGGGCCTTGAGACCCAGTACTTC
TRBV4-2	-	once	TRBJ2-7	CASSQDRDTYEQYF	TGTGCCAGCAGCCAAGATAGAGATACCTACGAGCAGTACTTC
TRBV2	-	once	TRBJ1-1	CASSVVDNRNTEAFF	TGTGCCAGCAGTGTAGTCGACAATCGGAACACTGAAGCTTTCTTT
TRBV7-8	TRBD1	-	TRBJ2-7	CASSLTGDEQYF	TGTGCCAGCAGCTTGACAGGGGACGAGCAGTACTTC
TRBV9	-	-	TRBJ2-7	CASSPSGGSYEQYF	TGTGCCAGCAGCCCAAGTGGAGGGTCCTACGAGCAGTACTTC
TRBV6-5	TRBD1	-	TRBJ1-1	CASSYPIQGENTEAFF	TGTGCCAGCAGTTACCCGATCCAGGGGGAGAACACTGAAGCTTTCTTT
TRBV2	TRBD2	once	TRBJ2-3	CASSEVIGTSGGHTDTQYF	TGTGCCAGCAGTGAAGTTATCGGGACTAGCGGGGGGCACACAGATACGCAGTATTTT
TRBV7-2	-	-	TRBJ1-1	CASSLAQARTINTEAFF	TGTGCCAGCAGCTTAGCCCAGGCCCGCACGATCAACACTGAAGCTTTCTTT
TRBV20-1	-	-	TRBJ1-2	CSARVRYGYTF	TGCAGTGCTAGAGTCCGCTATGGCTACACCTTC
TRBV29-1	-	-	TRBJ1-1	CSVDREAFF	TGCAGCGTCGACAGGGAAGCTTTCTTT
TRBV9	TRBD1	once	TRBJ2-3	CASSVAGTDTDTQYF	TGTGCCAGCAGCGTAGCTGGGACAGACACAGATACGCAGTATTTT
TRBV29-1	-	-	TRBJ2-1	CSVEGAEGVPYNEQFF	TGCAGCGTTGAAGGAGCCGAGGGGGTACCGTACAATGAGCAGTTCTTC
TRBV5-1	-	once	TRBJ2-7	CASGWWGLSYEQYF	TGCGCCAGCGGGTGGTGGGGACTCTCCTACGAGCAGTACTTC
TRBV10-2	-	-	TRBJ2-7	CASSGAGQSYEQYF	TGCGCCAGCAGTGGAGCTGGACAGTCCTACGAGCAGTACTTC
TRBV19	TRBD1	once	TRBJ2-7	CASSIVGTGASYEQYF	TGTGCCAGTAGTATAGTCGGGACAGGGGCTTCCTACGAGCAGTACTTC
TRBV5-4	TRBD1	-	TRBJ1-4	CASSLEGQGVEKLFF	TGTGCCAGCAGCTTGGAGGGACAGGGGGTTGAAAAACTGTTTTTT
TRBV27	TRBD1	-	TRBJ2-7	CASSSWDRGRNYEQYF	TGTGCCAGCAGTTCCTGGGACAGGGGTAGGAATTACGAGCAGTACTTC
TRBV5-4	-	-	TRBJ1-1	CASSQGFSEAFF	TGTGCCAGCAGCCAGGGGTTCTCTGAAGCTTTCTTT
TRBV4-3	-	-	TRBJ1-4	CASSQEGAGEKLFF	TGCGCCAGCAGCCAAGAGGGGGCGGGTGAAAAACTGTTTTTT
TRBV30	TRBD1	once	TRBJ1-5	CAWSVGQGDQPQHF	TGTGCCTGGAGTGTTGGCCAGGGGGATCAGCCCCAGCATTTT
TRBV7-6	TRBD2	-	TRBJ2-1	CASSSPRSGGFPYNEQFF	TGTGCCAGCAGCTCCCCCCGTAGCGGGGGGTTTCCCTACAATGAGCAGTTCTTC
TRBV9	-	-	TRBJ2-3	CASSLTWGAGDTQYF	TGTGCCAGCAGCCTCACTTGGGGCGCCGGAGATACGCAGTATTTT
TRBV18	-	-	TRBJ2-7	CASSPEGDEQYF	TGTGCCAGCTCACCCGAGGGGGACGAGCAGTACTTC
TRBV7-2	TRBD1	-	TRBJ1-1	CASRGERGRLNTEAFF	TGTGCCAGCAGGGGAGAGAGGGGGCGACTGAACACTGAAGCTTTCTTT
TRBV4-2	-	-	TRBJ1-3	CASSQDSGSGNTIYF	TGTGCCAGCAGCCAAGATTCGGGGTCTGGAAACACCATATATTTT
TRBV6-4	TRBD2	medium-sized	TRBJ2-3	CASSDGTSGGADTQYF	TGTGCCAGCAGTGACGGGACTAGCGGGGGGGCAGATACGCAGTATTTT
TRBV13	TRBD2	-	TRBJ2-2	CASREGGIAGELFF	TGTGCCAGCAGGGAGGGAGGGATCGCTGGGGAGCTGTTTTTT
TRBV2	TRBD1	-	TRBJ1-1	CASSDRVDMNTEAFF	TGTGCCAGCTCTGACAGGGTTGATATGAACACTGAAGCTTTCTTT
TRBV5-4	-	-	TRBJ2-7	CASSLDFSYEQYF	TGTGCCAGCAGCTTGGACTTCTCCTACGAGCAGTACTTC
TRBV19	TRBD1	-	TRBJ1-2	CASSIADRASYGYTF	TGTGCCAGTAGTATAGCTGACAGGGCCTCGTATGGCTACACCTTC
TRBV4-3	-	-	TRBJ1-2	CASSQAHREVYGYTF	TGCGCCAGCAGCCAAGCCCATCGGGAGGTCTATGGCTACACCTTC
TRBV18	TRBD1	-	TRBJ2-4	CASSPGQGAKNIQYF	TGTGCCAGCTCACCGGGACAGGGAGCCAAAAACATTCAGTACTTC
TRBV5-1	-	few	TRBJ1-2	CASSLDTTNYGYTF	TGCGCCAGCAGCTTGGACACCACTAACTATGGCTACACCTTC